The rows below give T cell receptor beta chains drawn from one sample of a study of CD8+ T cells in alopecia areata. Generated by immunoSEQ multiplex PCR, the TCRdb table keeps only in-frame clones and is missing some. The sample lists around 200,000 clones; around 60% were seen once. Here the sequenced sample was CD4+ T cells sorted from blood, taken at week 4, from a patient treated with tofacitinib. The receptors were gathered from a human donor with alopecia areata. CDR3s include the opening cysteine and the closing phenylalanine or tryptophan. The D gene is left open where the match is weak. The size of a clone is reported for some rows only, either as once, few or many, or as a class for expanded clones.

v_gene	j_gene	d_gene	abundance	len	CDR3aa	CDR3nt
TRBV28	TRBJ2-1	-	-	10	CASTGVEQFF	TGTGCCAGCACCGGTGTGGAGCAGTTCTTC
TRBV19	TRBJ1-5	-	-	12	CASSKDNQPQHF	TGTGCCAGTAGTAAAGACAATCAGCCCCAGCATTTT
TRBV2	TRBJ2-2	TRBD2	-	14	CASTSAGVTGELFF	TGTGCCAGCACTTCAGCGGGAGTTACCGGGGAGCTGTTTTTT
TRBV2	TRBJ2-1	-	-	14	CASSGRWLSNEQFF	TGTGCCAGCAGTGGTCGTTGGTTGAGTAATGAGCAGTTCTTC
TRBV7-9	TRBJ2-2	TRBD1	few	15	CASSPRGQLAGELFF	TGTGCCAGCAGCCCTCGGGGACAGTTGGCCGGGGAGCTGTTTTTT
TRBV4-3	TRBJ1-2	-	-	15	CASSHLRTDNYGYTF	TGCGCCAGCAGCCACCTCAGGACGGATAACTATGGCTACACCTTC
TRBV30	TRBJ2-3	-	few	13	CAFSVEVADTQYF	TGTGCCTTCTCGGTAGAGGTGGCAGATACGCAGTATTTT
TRBV6-5	TRBJ1-2	-	-	15	CASSYSIVPGNGYTF	TGTGCCAGCAGTTACTCTATTGTCCCGGGGAATGGCTACACCTTC
TRBV6-5	TRBJ1-2	TRBD1	-	13	CASSRGQLGGYTF	TGTGCCAGCAGTCGGGGACAGCTTGGCGGCTACACCTTC
TRBV9	TRBJ2-3	TRBD2	few	13	CASSTAGADTQYF	TGTGCCAGCAGCACGGCGGGAGCAGATACGCAGTATTTT
TRBV30	TRBJ1-2	-	-	12	CAWSGAVLGYTF	TGTGCCTGGAGCGGGGCAGTACTCGGCTACACCTTC
TRBV25-1	TRBJ2-4	TRBD2	few	14	CASSEGRGGNIQYF	TGTGCCAGCAGTGAGGGGAGGGGAGGGAACATTCAGTACTTC
TRBV7-9	TRBJ2-7	-	-	13	CASSFGTTYEQYF	TGTGCCAGCAGCTTCGGTACCACCTACGAGCAGTACTTC
TRBV18	TRBJ2-5	-	-	14	CASSPWRVGETQYF	TGTGCCAGCTCACCATGGAGGGTCGGGGAGACCCAGTACTTC
TRBV29-1	TRBJ2-1	-	few	20	CSVEGQGGGLLQVSYNEQFF	TGCAGCGTTGAAGGTCAGGGGGGCGGCCTTTTGCAGGTCTCCTACAATGAGCAGTTCTTC
TRBV4-1	TRBJ1-4	-	-	16	CASSQDLRGGGEKLFF	TGCGCCAGCAGCCAAGATCTAAGGGGTGGAGGGGAAAAACTGTTTTTT
TRBV7-2	TRBJ2-2	TRBD2	-	17	CASSLPSGASDTGELFF	TGTGCCAGCAGCTTACCTAGCGGGGCGTCGGACACCGGGGAGCTGTTTTTT
TRBV30	TRBJ2-6	-	few	15	CAWSAGGAGANVLTF	TGTGCCTGGAGTGCGGGGGGCGCCGGGGCCAACGTCCTGACTTTC
TRBV4-1	TRBJ2-7	-	-	14	CASSQVSVSYEQYF	TGCGCCAGCAGCCAAGTGTCGGTCTCCTACGAGCAGTACTTC
TRBV29-1	TRBJ2-5	TRBD1	-	13	CSVSDRGWETQYF	TGCAGCGTCTCCGACAGGGGGTGGGAGACCCAGTACTTC
TRBV27	TRBJ2-6	-	-	14	CATQVGAGANVLTF	TGTGCCACCCAGGTGGGGGCTGGGGCCAACGTCCTGACTTTC
TRBV2	TRBJ1-2	-	few	13	CASSPPPPQANTF	TGTGCCAGCAGTCCCCCCCCACCCCAAGCGAACACCTTC